The source of this T cell receptor (beta chain) is a study of CD8 T cells in Susac syndrome. Study-level points and caveats: An acknowledgment was made by the study that its TCR sequencing and HLA analysis involved relatively few individuals.

With respect to this clonotype: The antigen is unknown.

Healthy donors constituted the control group, matched for age and sex. Looked up from germline, CDR1 is MGHRA and CDR2 is YSYEKL. The CDR3 runs 18 residues. V lost 3 bases and J lost 2; bases outside the gene matches: 11. RNA in amounts of about 0.5 to 1 ug was reverse transcribed with random hexamers. Coverage of TCR beta CDR3 amplification by immunoSEQ multiplex PCR extended to 54 Vbeta and 13 Jbeta. TCRdb re-derived calls from the immunoSEQ multiplex PCR reads in MiXCR, one entry per CDR3 protein. Of under 200,000 distinct CDR3 sequences listed, 92% are singletons. This TCR was recovered from a human donor in good health. The gene calls are TRBV4-1 and TRBJ2-2; the match to TRBD1 covers 8 bases. The sample consisted of CD4+ T cells from PBMCs. The CDR3 loop is CASSHPGAGQVNTGELFF. CDR3 bases: TGCGCCAGCAGCCACCCAGGGGCGGGACAGGTTAACACCGGGGAGCTGTTTTTT.